Described below is a single T cell receptor (beta chain) sequence and its context. This sample is part of a study of identical twins. CDR1 LNHNV and CDR2 YYDKDF come from the germline V gene (reference sequence). V gave up 0 bases and J gave up 6 bases, with 13 bases separating them. This CDR3 region has 15 residues. TCRdb fed the 5' RACE reads into MiXCR, producing one record per CDR3 protein. The sample yields a few hundred thousand distinct CDR3 sequences, about 8% seen once. This same sample was also taken into another study, of yellow fever vaccine responses in identical twins.

This clonotype was sampled from a woman younger than 35 in good health. Sequencing was performed on CD8+ T cells sorted from blood. V gene TRBV15 combines with J gene TRBJ2-3; D remains ambiguous. Here the CDR3 reads CATSRDRLAVDTQYF. The CDR3 DNA follows: TGTGCCACCAGCAGAGATCGACTCGCGGTGGATACGCAGTATTTT.